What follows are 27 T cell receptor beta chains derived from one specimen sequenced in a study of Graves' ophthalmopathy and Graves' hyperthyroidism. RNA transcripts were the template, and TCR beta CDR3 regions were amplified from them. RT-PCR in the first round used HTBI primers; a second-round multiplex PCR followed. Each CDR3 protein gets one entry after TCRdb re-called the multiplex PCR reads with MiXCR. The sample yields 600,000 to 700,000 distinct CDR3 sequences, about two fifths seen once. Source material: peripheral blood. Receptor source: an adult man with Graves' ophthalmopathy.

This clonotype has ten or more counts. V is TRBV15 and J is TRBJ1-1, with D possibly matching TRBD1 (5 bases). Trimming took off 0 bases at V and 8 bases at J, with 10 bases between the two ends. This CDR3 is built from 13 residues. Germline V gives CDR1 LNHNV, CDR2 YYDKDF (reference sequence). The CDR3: CATSRDQGSEAFF. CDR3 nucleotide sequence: TGTGCCACCAGCAGAGATCAGGGATCGGAAGCTTTCTTT.

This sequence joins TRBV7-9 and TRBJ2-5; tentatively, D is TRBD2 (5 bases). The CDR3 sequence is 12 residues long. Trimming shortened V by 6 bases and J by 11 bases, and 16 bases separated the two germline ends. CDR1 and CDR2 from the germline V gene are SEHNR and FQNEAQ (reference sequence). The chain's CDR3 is CASRYGDDTQYF. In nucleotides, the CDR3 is TGTGCCAGCAGGTACGGGGATGATACGCAGTACTTC.

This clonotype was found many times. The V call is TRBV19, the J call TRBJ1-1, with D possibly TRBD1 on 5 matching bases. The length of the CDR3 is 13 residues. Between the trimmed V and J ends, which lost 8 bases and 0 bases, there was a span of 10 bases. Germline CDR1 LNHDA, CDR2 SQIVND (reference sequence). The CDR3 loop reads CASRDSMNTEAFF. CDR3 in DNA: TGTGCCAGTCGGGACTCAATGAACACTGAAGCTTTCTTT.

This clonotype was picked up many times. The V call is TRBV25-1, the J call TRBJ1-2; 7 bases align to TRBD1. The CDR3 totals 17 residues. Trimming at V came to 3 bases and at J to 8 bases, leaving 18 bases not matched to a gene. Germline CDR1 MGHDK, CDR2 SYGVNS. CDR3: CASSDHPAEGGFGGYTF. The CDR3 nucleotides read TGTGCCAGCAGTGATCACCCCGCTGAAGGGGGCTTCGGCGGCTACACCTTC.

The CDR3: CASSPAKTGILQETQYF. The CDR3 DNA reads TGTGCCAGCAGCCCGGCCAAGACAGGGATATTGCAAGAGACCCAGTACTTC. The chain uses TRBV2 and TRBJ2-5; 7 bases line up with TRBD1. After removal of 6 bases from V and 2 bases from J, the junction contained 15 bases not matched to a gene. The CDR3 consists of 17 residues. Germline V gene lookup returns CDR1 SNHLY and CDR2 FYNNEI. Together with reference TRBV2 and TRBJ2-5, the CDR3 gives the full variable domain: EPEVTQTPSHQVTQMGQEVILRCVPISNHLYFYWYRQILGQKVEFLVSFYNNEISEKSEIFDDQFSVERPDGSNFTLKIRSTKLEDSAMYFCASSPAKTGILQETQYFGPGTRLLVL.

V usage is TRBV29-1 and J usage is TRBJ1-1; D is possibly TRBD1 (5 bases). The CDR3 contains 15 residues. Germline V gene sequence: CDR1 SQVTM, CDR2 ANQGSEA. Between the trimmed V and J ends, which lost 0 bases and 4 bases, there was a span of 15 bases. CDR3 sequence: CSVEERIAGGTEAFF. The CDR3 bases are TGCAGCGTTGAAGAGAGGATAGCGGGGGGCACTGAAGCTTTCTTT.

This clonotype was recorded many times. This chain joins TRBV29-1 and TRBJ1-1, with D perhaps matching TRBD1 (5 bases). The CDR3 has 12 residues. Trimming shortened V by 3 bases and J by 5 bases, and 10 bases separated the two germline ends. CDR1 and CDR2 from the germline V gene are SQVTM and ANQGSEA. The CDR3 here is CSVDGGRTEAFF. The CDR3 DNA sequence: TGCAGCGTTGACGGGGGGAGGACTGAAGCTTTCTTT. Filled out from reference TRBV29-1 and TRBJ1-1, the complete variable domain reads SAVISQKPSRDICQRGTSLTIQCQVDSQVTMMFWYRQQPGQSLTLIATANQGSEATYESGFVIDKFPISRPNLTFSTLTVSNMSPEDSSIYLCSVDGGRTEAFFGQGTRLTVV.

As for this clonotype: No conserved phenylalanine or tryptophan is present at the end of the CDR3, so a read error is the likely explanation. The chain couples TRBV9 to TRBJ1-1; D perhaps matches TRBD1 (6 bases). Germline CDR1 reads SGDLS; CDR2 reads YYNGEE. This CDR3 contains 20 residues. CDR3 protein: CASTVGGLRDNPLMNTEAFS. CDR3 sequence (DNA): TGTGCCAGCACCGTAGGAGGGCTTCGGGACAACCCCTTGATGAACACTGAAGCTTTCTCT.

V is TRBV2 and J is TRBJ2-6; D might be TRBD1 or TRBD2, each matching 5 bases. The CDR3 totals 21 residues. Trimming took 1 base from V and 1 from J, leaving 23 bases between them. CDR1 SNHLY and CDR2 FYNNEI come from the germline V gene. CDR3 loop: CASSEDYGASGFGSGANVLTF. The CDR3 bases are TGTGCCAGCAGTGAAGATTACGGGGCCTCGGGTTTTGGGTCTGGGGCCAACGTCCTGACTTTC.

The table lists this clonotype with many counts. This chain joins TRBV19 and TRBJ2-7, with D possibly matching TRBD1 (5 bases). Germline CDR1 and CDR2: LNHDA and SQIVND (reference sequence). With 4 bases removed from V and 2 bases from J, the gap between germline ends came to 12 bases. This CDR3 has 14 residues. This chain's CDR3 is CASSTSTEPYEQYF. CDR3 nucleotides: TGTGCCAGTAGTACCTCGACAGAGCCCTACGAGCAGTACTTC.

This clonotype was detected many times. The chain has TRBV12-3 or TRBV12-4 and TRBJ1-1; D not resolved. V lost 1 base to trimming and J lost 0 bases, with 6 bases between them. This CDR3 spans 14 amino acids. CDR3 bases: TGTGCCAGCAGTTTAGGGGTCGTGAACACTGAAGCTTTCTTT. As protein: CASSLGVVNTEAFF.

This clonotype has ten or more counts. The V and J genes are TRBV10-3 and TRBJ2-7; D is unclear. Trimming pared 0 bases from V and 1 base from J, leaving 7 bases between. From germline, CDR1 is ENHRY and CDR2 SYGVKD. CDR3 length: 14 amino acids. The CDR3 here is CAISESVQSYEQYF. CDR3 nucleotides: TGTGCCATCAGTGAGTCTGTACAGTCCTACGAGCAGTACTTC.

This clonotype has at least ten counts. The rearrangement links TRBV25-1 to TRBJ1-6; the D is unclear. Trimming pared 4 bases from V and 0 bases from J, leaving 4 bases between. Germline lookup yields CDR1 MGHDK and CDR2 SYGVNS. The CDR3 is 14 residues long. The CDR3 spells CASSGGSYNSPLHF. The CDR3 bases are TGTGCCAGCAGTGGGGGCTCCTATAATTCACCCCTCCACTTT. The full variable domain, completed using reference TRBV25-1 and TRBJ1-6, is EADIYQTPRYLVIGTGKKITLECSQTMGHDKMYWYQQDPGMELHLIHYSYGVNSTEKGDLSSESTVSRIRTEHFPLTLESARPSHTSQYLCASSGGSYNSPLHFGNGTRLTVT.

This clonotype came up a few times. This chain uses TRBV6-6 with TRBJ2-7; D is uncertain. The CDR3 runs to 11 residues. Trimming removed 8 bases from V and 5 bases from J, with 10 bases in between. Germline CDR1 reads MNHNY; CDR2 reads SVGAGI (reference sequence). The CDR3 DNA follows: TGTGCCAGCCAAAAAGGAAACGAGCAGTACTTC. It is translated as CASQKGNEQYF.

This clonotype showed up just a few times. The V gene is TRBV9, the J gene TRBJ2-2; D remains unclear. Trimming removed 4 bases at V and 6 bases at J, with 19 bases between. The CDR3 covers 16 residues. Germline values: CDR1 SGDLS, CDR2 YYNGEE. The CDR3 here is CASSSTPRASPGELFF. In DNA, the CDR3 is TGTGCCAGCAGCTCGACACCCCGGGCCTCCCCCGGGGAGCTGTTTTTT.

CDR3 protein: CAISRQGPVFF. The CDR3 DNA reads TGTGCCATCAGCCGACAGGGACCGGTGTTTTTT. V usage is TRBV10-3 and J usage is TRBJ1-4; 7 bases map to TRBD1. The V gene's germline CDR1 is ENHRY and CDR2 SYGVKD. The trim removed 6 bases at V and 15 bases at J, leaving 7 bases unmatched. The CDR3 totals 11 residues.

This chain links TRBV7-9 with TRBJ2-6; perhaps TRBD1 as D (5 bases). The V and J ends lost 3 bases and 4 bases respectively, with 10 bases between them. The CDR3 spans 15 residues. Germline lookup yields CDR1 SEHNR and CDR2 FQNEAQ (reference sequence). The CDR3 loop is CASSLDGQGANVLTF. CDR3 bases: TGTGCCAGCAGCTTGGACGGACAAGGGGCCAACGTCCTGACTTTC.

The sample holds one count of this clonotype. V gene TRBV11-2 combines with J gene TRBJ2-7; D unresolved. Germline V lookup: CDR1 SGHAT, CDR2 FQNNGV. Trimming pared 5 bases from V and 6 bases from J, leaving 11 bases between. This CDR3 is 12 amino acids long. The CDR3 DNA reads TGTGCCAGCAGCCCCCCGACACCCGAGCAGTACTTC. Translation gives CASSPPTPEQYF.

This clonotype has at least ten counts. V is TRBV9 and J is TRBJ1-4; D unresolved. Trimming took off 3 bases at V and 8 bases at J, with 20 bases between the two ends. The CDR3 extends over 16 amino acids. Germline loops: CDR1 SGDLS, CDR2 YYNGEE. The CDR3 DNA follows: TGTGCCAGCAGCGCCCTTTCGGGGAGCCTAGGGGAAAAACTGTTTTTT. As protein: CASSALSGSLGEKLFF.

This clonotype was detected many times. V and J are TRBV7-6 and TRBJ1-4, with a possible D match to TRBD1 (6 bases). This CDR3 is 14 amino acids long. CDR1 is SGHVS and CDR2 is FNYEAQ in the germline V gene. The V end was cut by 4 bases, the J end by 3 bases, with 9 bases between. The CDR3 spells CASSSTGSNEKLFF. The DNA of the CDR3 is TGTGCCAGCAGCTCGACAGGCTCTAATGAAAAACTGTTTTTT. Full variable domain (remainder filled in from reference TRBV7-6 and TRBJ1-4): GAGVSQSPRYKVTKRGQDVALRCDPISGHVSLYWYRQALGQGPEFLTYFNYEAQQDKSGLPNDRFSAERPEGSISTLTIQRTEQRDSAMYRCASSSTGSNEKLFFGSGTQLSVL.

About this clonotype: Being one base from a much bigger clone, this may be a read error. The CDR3 spells CASSVVSGQGSHEQYF. The CDR3 nucleotides read TGTGCCAGTAGTGTAGTTTCGGGACAGGGCAGTCACGAGCAGTACTTC. This chain links TRBV19 with TRBJ2-7, with 9 positions matching TRBD1. The CDR3 has 16 residues. Germline V gives CDR1 LNHDA, CDR2 SQIVND (reference sequence). The V and J ends lost 5 bases and 5 bases, in that order; junction bases with no gene match: 13.

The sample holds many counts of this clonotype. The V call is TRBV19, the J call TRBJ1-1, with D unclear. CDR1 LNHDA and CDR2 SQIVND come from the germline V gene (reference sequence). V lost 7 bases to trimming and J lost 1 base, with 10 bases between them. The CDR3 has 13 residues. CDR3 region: CASILGANTEAFF. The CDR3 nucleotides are TGTGCCAGTATCCTAGGAGCGAACACTGAAGCTTTCTTT.

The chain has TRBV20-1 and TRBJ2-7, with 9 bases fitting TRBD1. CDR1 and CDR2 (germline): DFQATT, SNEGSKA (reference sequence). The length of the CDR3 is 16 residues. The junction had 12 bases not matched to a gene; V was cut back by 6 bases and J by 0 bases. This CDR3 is CSATPGTGLSSYEQYF. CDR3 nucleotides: TGCAGTGCCACACCGGGGACAGGGCTTAGCTCCTACGAGCAGTACTTC.

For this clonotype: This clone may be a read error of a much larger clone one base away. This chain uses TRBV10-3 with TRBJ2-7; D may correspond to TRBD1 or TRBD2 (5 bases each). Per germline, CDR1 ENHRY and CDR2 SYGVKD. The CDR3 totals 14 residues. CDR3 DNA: TGTGCCACCAGTGGGGGTGGCATGGCCTACGAGCAGTACTTC. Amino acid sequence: CATSGGGMAYEQYF.

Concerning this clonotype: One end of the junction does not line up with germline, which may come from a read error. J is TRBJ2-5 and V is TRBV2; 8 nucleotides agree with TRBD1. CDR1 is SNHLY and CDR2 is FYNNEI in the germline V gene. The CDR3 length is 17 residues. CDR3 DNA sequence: TGTGCCAGCAGCCGCTTCCTAGGACAGGGCTTTCAAGGGACCCAGTACTTC. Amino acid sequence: CASSRFLGQGFQGTQYF.

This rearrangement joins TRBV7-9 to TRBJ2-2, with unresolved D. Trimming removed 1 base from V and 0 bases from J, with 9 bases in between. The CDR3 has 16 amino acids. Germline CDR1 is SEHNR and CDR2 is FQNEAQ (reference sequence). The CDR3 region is CASSLVMTSNTGELFF. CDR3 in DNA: TGTGCCAGCAGCTTAGTAATGACGTCGAACACCGGGGAGCTGTTTTTT.

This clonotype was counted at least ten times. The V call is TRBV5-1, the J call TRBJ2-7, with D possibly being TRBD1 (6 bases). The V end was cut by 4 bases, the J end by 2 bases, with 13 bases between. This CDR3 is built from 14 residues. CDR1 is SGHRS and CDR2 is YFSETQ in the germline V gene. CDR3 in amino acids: CASSRRSGAYEQYF. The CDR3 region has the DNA TGCGCCAGCAGCCGACGGTCAGGGGCCTACGAGCAGTACTTC.